This TCR beta chain was recovered during a study of cytomegalovirus exposure and HLA in healthy donors. Study details: The 120 validation repertoires, a later analysis reported, used the same platform as the 600 to 850 repertoires from the first cohort. Study conclusions and caveats: Per published reports, the classifier diagnosed cytomegalovirus status with high specificity and sensitivity.

The donors formed part of the approximately 130-subject validation cohort, distinct from the approximately 630-subject first cohort. The V segment lost 0 bases and the J segment 6 bases; nucleotides outside the gene matches: 2. CDR1 and CDR2 (germline): MNHEY, SVGAGI. The CDR3 loop spans 14 amino acids. Using immunoSEQ multiplex PCR, the repertoire was profiled, and TCRdb retains in-frame clones only, with some absent. The sample yields almost 70,000 clones, over 90% seen once. Worth noting for this clone: Its antigen is not identified.

Sequencing was carried out using PBMCs. V and J are TRBV6-5 and TRBJ2-1; 7 bases fit TRBD2. The receptor's source is a woman between 18 and 29 years old in good health and CMV-seropositive. As DNA, the CDR3 is TGTGCCAGCAGTTACTCAGGCGGGGGCAATGAGCAGTTCTTC. Amino acids: CASSYSGGGNEQFF.